Below, 13 T cell receptor beta chains from the same sample are listed, as sequenced in a study of blood T cell repertoires in COVID-19. Using immunoSEQ multiplex PCR, the repertoire was profiled, and TCRdb retains in-frame clones only, with some absent. Among around 25,000 clones listed, just over 85% were seen once. The sample comprised peripheral blood. The source is a man between 65 and 85 years old in a cohort sampled during active COVID-19.

This clone was picked up a small number of times. The chain links TRBV11-1 to TRBJ2-7; TRBD1 agrees at 9 bases. CDR1 is SGHAT, CDR2 FQDESV, per germline (reference sequence). The ends lost 5 bases at V and 6 bases at J; junction bases unmatched: 5. The CDR3 contains 13 residues. The CDR3 reads CASSRDRDGEQYF. The CDR3 bases are TGTGCCAGCAGCAGGGACAGGGACGGCGAGCAGTACTTC.

The chain combines TRBV5-1 with TRBJ2-7, with 10 bases identical to TRBD2. CDR1 is SGHRS and CDR2 is YFSETQ in the germline V gene. The CDR3 is 15 amino acids. V shed 1 base and J 5 bases; nucleotides not matched to a gene: 6. The CDR3 sequence: CASSLKAGGPDEQYF. Here the CDR3 DNA reads TGCGCCAGCAGCTTGAAAGCGGGAGGGCCTGACGAGCAGTACTTC.

The table lists this clone with a count of one. Written as DNA, the CDR3 is TGTGCCAGCAGGGCGGGGGGCGGCTATGGCTACACCTTC. As protein: CASRAGGGYGYTF. The genes are TRBV28 and TRBJ1-2; D is perhaps TRBD1 (6 bases). This CDR3 comprises 13 residues. V lost 6 bases and J 4 bases, leaving 12 bases between the germline ends. The germline CDR1 and CDR2 sequences are MDHEN and SYDVKM.

The chain employs TRBV6-4 and TRBJ1-1, with D hard to call. This CDR3 spans 13 amino acids. Trimming removed 4 bases at V and 6 bases at J, with 12 bases between. Germline V gives CDR1 MRHNA, CDR2 SNTAGT. The CDR3: CASSVEAWAEAFF. For the CDR3, the DNA is TGTGCCAGCAGTGTGGAGGCCTGGGCTGAAGCTTTCTTT.

The V and J genes are TRBV6-4 and TRBJ2-1; 8 nucleotides agree with TRBD2. V shed 5 bases, J shed 7 bases, and the junction held 1 base outside the gene matches. CDR1 and CDR2 (germline): MRHNA, SNTAGT. The CDR3 covers 12 residues. The CDR3 coding sequence is TGTGCCAGCAGTCCTAGCGGGAATGAGCAGTTCTTC. Translating it yields CASSPSGNEQFF.

The J gene is TRBJ1-5, the V gene TRBV28, with a tentative D call TRBD1 (6 bases). The germline CDR1 and CDR2 sequences are MDHEN and SYDVKM. This CDR3 has 13 residues. V lost 5 bases and J 3 bases, leaving 8 bases between the germline ends. The chain's CDR3 is CASSDRFNQPQHF. The DNA for the CDR3 is TGTGCCAGCAGTGACAGGTTCAATCAGCCCCAGCATTTT.

The gene calls are TRBV15 and TRBJ2-1; 11 bases agree with TRBD2. The V and J ends lost 1 base and 6 bases, in that order; junction bases with no gene match: 5. CDR1 and CDR2 from the germline V gene are LNHNV and YYDKDF (reference sequence). There are 16 residues in the CDR3. The CDR3 is CATSRGGTSGTNEQFF. The CDR3 DNA reads as TGTGCCACCAGCAGAGGGGGGACTAGCGGCACCAATGAGCAGTTCTTC.

The chain recombines TRBV24-1 with TRBJ1-5; D not resolved. V was clipped by 3 bases and J by 5 bases, with 10 bases between them. Per germline, CDR1 KGHDR and CDR2 SFDVKD. The CDR3 has 14 residues. DNA of the CDR3: TGTGCCACCAGTGATCATCGGGGATATCAGCCCCAGCATTTT. It encodes CATSDHRGYQPQHF.

This sequence joins TRBV7-3 and TRBJ2-3, with 10 bases lining up with TRBD2. V lost 10 bases, J lost 0 bases, and 4 bases stayed unmatched. The CDR3 has 14 residues. The germline gives CDR1 SGHTA, CDR2 FQGTGA. CDR3 bases: TGTGCCACCTCTAGCGGGGGTAGCACAGATACGCAGTATTTT. Its protein is CATSSGGSTDTQYF.

V and J are TRBV3-1 (or the pseudogene TRBV3-2) and TRBJ2-3; 8 nucleotides agree with TRBD2. This CDR3 is built from 18 residues. Germline-derived CDR1 and CDR2 are LGHDT and YNNKEL (reference sequence). V was clipped by 2 bases and J by 1 base; unmatched bases: 11. In DNA form, the CDR3 reads TGTGCCAGCAGCCAAATGTGGAGCGGGAGAGTACGCACAGATACGCAGTATTTT. Protein: CASSQMWSGRVRTDTQYF.

J is TRBJ2-3 and V is TRBV10-3, with TRBD1 matching 10 bases. CDR3 size: 14 residues. Germline V gives CDR1 ENHRY, CDR2 SYGVKD. J was trimmed by 6 bases and V by 6 bases; bases with no gene match: 6. CDR3 sequence reads: CAIRQTGGIDTQYF. CDR3 coding DNA: TGTGCCATCAGACAGACAGGGGGCATCGATACGCAGTATTTT.

The V call is TRBV2, the J call TRBJ2-3, with D hard to call. The CDR3 length is 14 residues. Trimming shortened V by 7 bases and J by 2 bases, and 13 bases separated the two germline ends. The germline V gene encodes CDR1 SNHLY and CDR2 FYNNEI. CDR3 residues: CASIATEVTDTQYF. DNA of the CDR3: TGTGCCAGCATCGCCACAGAAGTCACAGATACGCAGTATTTT.

A remark on this clone: Other DNA sequences from this sample encode an identical CDR3 as well. The chain uses TRBV2 and TRBJ1-5; 7 nucleotides agree with TRBD1. The CDR3 covers 13 residues. Per the germline V gene, CDR1 is SNHLY and CDR2 is FYNNEI. V shed 6 bases and J 1 base; nucleotides not matched to a gene: 0. This CDR3 reads CASRGQSNQPQHF. The CDR3 DNA follows: TGTGCCAGCAGGGGACAGAGCAATCAGCCCCAGCATTTT.